These 10 T cell receptor beta chains came from one sample sequenced in a study of T cells in Graves' hyperthyroidism and ophthalmopathy. There were TCR beta CDR3 regions amplified from RNA transcripts. HTBI primers were used for first-round RT-PCR of the TCR CDR3. TCRdb re-called the multiplex PCR reads through MiXCR, storing one row per CDR3 protein. The sample lists about 400,000 distinct CDR3 sequences, 13% to 15% occurring once. Sequenced sample: blood. The receptors here all came from a woman under 40 with Graves' ophthalmopathy.

This clonotype has at least ten counts. The gene calls are TRBV6-1 and TRBJ1-2; D is ambiguous. There are 14 residues in the CDR3. Germline V gene lookup returns CDR1 MNHNS and CDR2 SASEGT. The V end was cut by 5 bases, the J end by 3 bases, with 13 bases between. The chain's CDR3 is CASSYGLADYGYTF. The CDR3, as DNA: TGTGCCAGCAGTTACGGCTTGGCAGACTATGGCTACACCTTC.

This clonotype was seen repeatedly, ten times or more. The rearrangement links TRBV28 to TRBJ2-1; 8 nucleotides agree with TRBD2. The CDR3 is made up of 15 amino acids. J gave up 9 bases and V 2 bases, and 9 bases lay outside the gene matches. Per the germline V gene, CDR1 is MDHEN and CDR2 is SYDVKM. Here the CDR3 DNA reads TGTGCCAGCAGTTTAACGGGGGGGAACCTAGTTGAGCAGTTCTTC. Protein: CASSLTGGNLVEQFF. The full variable domain, with the rest looked up from reference TRBV28 and TRBJ2-1, is DVKVTQSSRYLVKRTGEKVFLECVQDMDHENMFWYRQDPGLGLRLIYFSYDVKMKEKGDIPEGYSVSREKKERFSLILESASTNQTSMYLCASSLTGGNLVEQFFGPGTRLTVL.

This clonotype was recorded many times. V is TRBV28 and J is TRBJ2-7; D tentatively reads TRBD1 or TRBD2 (5 bases each). Trimming took 7 bases from V and 5 from J, leaving 15 bases between them. Germline V gives CDR1 MDHEN, CDR2 SYDVKM. This CDR3 region has 13 residues. The CDR3 DNA reads as TGTGCCAGCATGAGGGGCCCTTTAAACGAGCAGTACTTC. It codes for CASMRGPLNEQYF.

This clonotype was seen a few times. The V call is TRBV24-1, the J call TRBJ2-1, with D tentatively TRBD1 (6 bases). The CDR3 has 17 residues. Germline assignment: CDR1 KGHDR and CDR2 SFDVKD. With 4 bases removed from V and 4 bases from J, the gap between germline ends came to 19 bases. In nucleotides, the CDR3 is TGTGCCACCAGTGAAGGCAGGGGCCGCACTTTATACAATGAGCAGTTCTTC. As protein: CATSEGRGRTLYNEQFF.

This clonotype was seen at least ten times. V usage is TRBV4-2 and J usage is TRBJ1-5; TRBD1 agrees at 8 bases. The CDR3 has 16 residues. V was pared by 6 bases and J by 6 bases, with 13 bases of the junction left unmatched. In germline, CDR1 is LGHNA, CDR2 YNFKEQ. CDR3 residues: CASSKGNPGGGQPQHF. The CDR3 bases are TGTGCCAGCAGTAAGGGCAATCCAGGGGGCGGTCAGCCCCAGCATTTT.

This clonotype was seen ten or more times. The chain employs TRBV12-3 or TRBV12-4 and TRBJ2-7, with a weak D call TRBD2 (7 bases). The CDR3 runs to 14 residues. The V and J ends lost 5 bases and 4 bases respectively, with 15 bases between them. The CDR3 DNA reads as TGTGCCAGCAGTCCCTCCGGGGGGCGTTACGAGCAGTACTTC. Amino acid sequence: CASSPSGGRYEQYF.

This clonotype was recorded at least ten times. In DNA form, the CDR3 reads TGTGCCAGCAGTTTAGGGTTCTATGAGCAGTTCTTC. Translated, it gives CASSLGFYEQFF. The chain has TRBV28 and TRBJ2-1; D gene ambiguous. V was cut by 2 bases and J by 8 bases, with 7 bases left in between. This CDR3 is built from 12 residues. Per the germline V gene, CDR1 is MDHEN and CDR2 is SYDVKM.

This clonotype has at least ten counts. V and J are TRBV28 and TRBJ1-6; D is ambiguous. CDR1 and CDR2 from the germline V gene are MDHEN and SYDVKM. Trimming took off 4 bases at V and 18 bases at J, with 25 bases between the two ends. The CDR3 loop spans 15 amino acids. DNA for the CDR3: TGTGCCAGCAGTTCAGTCGGAGTACCTAATTCATCGGCCCACTTT. Its protein product is CASSSVGVPNSSAHF. Combining the CDR3 with reference TRBV28 and TRBJ1-6 gives the whole variable domain DVKVTQSSRYLVKRTGEKVFLECVQDMDHENMFWYRQDPGLGLRLIYFSYDVKMKEKGDIPEGYSVSREKKERFSLILESASTNQTSMYLCASSSVGVPNSSAHFGNGTRLTVT.

This clonotype came up a few times. The rearrangement links TRBV5-1 to TRBJ2-7, with D perhaps TRBD1 (5 bases). CDR3 length equals 15 residues. Trimming took 0 bases from V and 7 from J, leaving 17 bases between them. CDR1 and CDR2 (germline): SGHRS, YFSETQ. The CDR3 spells CASSLGVGQGKEQYF. The CDR3 nucleotides are TGCGCCAGCAGCTTGGGTGTCGGGCAGGGAAAAGAGCAGTACTTC.

The table lists this clonotype with many counts. The chain recombines TRBV3-1 with TRBJ2-7; TRBD2 agrees at 8 bases. CDR1 and CDR2 (germline): LGHDT, YNNKEL (reference sequence). The length of the CDR3 is 13 residues. Trimming at V came to 4 bases and at J to 4 bases, leaving 3 bases not matched to a gene. The CDR3: CASSPPGGYEQYF. The CDR3 DNA reads TGTGCCAGCAGCCCTCCGGGGGGGTACGAGCAGTACTTC.